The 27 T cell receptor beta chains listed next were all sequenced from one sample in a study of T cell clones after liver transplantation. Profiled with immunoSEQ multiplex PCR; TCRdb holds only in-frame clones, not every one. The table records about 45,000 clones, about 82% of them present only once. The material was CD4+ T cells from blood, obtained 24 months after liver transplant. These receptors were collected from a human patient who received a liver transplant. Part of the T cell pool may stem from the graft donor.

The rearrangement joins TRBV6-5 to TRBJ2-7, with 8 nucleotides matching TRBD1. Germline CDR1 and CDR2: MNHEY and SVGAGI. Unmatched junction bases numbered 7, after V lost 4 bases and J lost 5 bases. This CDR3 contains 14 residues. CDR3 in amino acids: CASSSTGGTNEQYF. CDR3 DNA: TGTGCCAGCAGTTCCACAGGGGGTACCAACGAGCAGTACTTC.

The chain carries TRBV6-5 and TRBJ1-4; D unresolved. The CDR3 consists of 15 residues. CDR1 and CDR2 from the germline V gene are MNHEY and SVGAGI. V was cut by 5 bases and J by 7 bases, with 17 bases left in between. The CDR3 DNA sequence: TGTGCCAGCAGTCCAGAGGCAGGCCGAGGTGAAAAACTGTTTTTT. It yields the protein CASSPEAGRGEKLFF.

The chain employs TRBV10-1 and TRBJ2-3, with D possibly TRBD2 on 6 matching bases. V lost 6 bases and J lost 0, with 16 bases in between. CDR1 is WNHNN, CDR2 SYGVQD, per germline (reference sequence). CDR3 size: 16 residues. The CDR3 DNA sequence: TGCGCCAGCAGGGGGGGTAGTAGCGAAAGCACAGATACGCAGTATTTT. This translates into CASRGGSSESTDTQYF.

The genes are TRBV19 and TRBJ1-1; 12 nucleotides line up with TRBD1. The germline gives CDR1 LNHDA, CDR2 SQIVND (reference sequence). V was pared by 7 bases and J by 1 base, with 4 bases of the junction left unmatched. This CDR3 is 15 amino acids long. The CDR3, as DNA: TGTGCCAGTAATAGGGACAGGGGGCGGAACACTGAAGCTTTCTTT. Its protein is CASNRDRGRNTEAFF.

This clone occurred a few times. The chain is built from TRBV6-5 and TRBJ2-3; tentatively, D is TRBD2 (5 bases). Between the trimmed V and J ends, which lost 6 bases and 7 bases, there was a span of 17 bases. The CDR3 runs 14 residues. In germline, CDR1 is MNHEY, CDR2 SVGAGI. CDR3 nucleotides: TGTGCCAGCAGGGTACTAGGAGCGCACTATACGCAGTATTTT. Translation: CASRVLGAHYTQYF.

The chain's CDR3 is CASSYMGGYTF. The CDR3 DNA is TGTGCCAGCAGTTACATGGGTGGCTACACCTTC. The chain combines TRBV6-1 with TRBJ1-2; no clear D. V lost 5 bases and J 7 bases, leaving 8 bases between the germline ends. This CDR3 region has 11 residues. Germline loops: CDR1 MNHNS, CDR2 SASEGT.

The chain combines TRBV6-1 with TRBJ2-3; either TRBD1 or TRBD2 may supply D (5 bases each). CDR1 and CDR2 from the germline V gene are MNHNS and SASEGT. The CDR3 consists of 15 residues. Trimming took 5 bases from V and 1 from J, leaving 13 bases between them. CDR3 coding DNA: TGTGCCAGCAGTATCCTGGGGGTGGGCACAGATACGCAGTATTTT. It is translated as CASSILGVGTDTQYF.

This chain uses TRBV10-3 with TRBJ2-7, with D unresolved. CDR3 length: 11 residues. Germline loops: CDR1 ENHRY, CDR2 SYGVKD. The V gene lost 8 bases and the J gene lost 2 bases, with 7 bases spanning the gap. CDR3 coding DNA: TGTGCCATCTCCGCAGCCTACGAGCAGTACTTC. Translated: CAISAAYEQYF.

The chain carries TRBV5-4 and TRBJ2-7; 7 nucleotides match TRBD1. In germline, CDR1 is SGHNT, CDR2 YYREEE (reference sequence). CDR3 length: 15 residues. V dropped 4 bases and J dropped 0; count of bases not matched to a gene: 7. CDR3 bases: TGTGCCAGCAGCCCGGGGACAGCCACCTCCTACGAGCAGTACTTC. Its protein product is CASSPGTATSYEQYF.

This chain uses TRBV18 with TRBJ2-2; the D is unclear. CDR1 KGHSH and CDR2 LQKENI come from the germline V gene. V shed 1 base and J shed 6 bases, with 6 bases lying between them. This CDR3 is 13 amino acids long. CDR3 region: CASSPLASGELFF. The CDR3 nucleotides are TGTGCCAGCTCACCACTAGCTTCCGGGGAGCTGTTTTTT.

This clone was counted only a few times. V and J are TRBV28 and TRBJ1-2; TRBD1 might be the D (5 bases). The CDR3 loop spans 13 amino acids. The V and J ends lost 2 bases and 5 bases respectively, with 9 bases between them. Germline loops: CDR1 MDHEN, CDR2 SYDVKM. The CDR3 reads CASSLQGGYGYTF. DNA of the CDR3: TGTGCCAGCAGTTTACAGGGTGGGTATGGCTACACCTTC.

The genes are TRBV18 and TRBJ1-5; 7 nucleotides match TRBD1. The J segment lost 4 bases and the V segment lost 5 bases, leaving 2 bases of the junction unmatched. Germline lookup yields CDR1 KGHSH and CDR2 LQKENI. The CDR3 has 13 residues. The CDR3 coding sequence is TGTGCCAGCTCAGGACAGGATAATCAGCCCCAGCATTTT. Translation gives CASSGQDNQPQHF.

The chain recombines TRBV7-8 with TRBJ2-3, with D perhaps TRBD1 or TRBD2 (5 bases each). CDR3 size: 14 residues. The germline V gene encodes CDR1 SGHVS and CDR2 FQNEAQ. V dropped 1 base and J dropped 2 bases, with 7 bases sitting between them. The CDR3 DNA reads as TGTGCCAGCAGCTTAGGGGGGACCACAGATACGCAGTATTTT. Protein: CASSLGGTTDTQYF.

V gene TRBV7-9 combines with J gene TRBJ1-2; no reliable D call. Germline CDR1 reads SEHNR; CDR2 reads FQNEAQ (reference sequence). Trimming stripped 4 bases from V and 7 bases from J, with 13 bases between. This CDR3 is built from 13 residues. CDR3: CASSSQVGLGYTF. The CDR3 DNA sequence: TGTGCCAGCAGCTCCCAGGTTGGGCTTGGCTACACCTTC. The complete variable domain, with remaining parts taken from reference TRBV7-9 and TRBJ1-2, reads DTGVSQNPRHKITKRGQNVTFRCDPISEHNRLYWYRQTLGQGPEFLTYFQNEAQLEKSRLLSDRFSAERPKGSFSTLEIQRTEQGDSAMYLCASSSQVGLGYTFGSGTRLTVV.

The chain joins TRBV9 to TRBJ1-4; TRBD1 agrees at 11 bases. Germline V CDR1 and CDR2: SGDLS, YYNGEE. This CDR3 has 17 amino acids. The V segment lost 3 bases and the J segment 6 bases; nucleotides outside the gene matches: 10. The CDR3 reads CASSASSAGQGDEKLFF. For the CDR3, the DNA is TGTGCCAGCAGCGCCTCCTCTGCGGGACAGGGGGATGAAAAACTGTTTTTT.

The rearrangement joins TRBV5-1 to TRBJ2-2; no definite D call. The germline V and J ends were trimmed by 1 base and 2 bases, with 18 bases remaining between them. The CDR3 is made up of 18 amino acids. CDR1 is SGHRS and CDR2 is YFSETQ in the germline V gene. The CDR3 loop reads CASSLYVVIELNTGELFF. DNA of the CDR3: TGCGCCAGCAGCTTGTACGTAGTTATAGAGTTAAACACCGGGGAGCTGTTTTTT.

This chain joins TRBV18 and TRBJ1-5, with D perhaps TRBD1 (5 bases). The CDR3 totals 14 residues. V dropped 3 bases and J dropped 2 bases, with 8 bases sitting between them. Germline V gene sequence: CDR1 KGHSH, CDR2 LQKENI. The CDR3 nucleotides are TGTGCCAGCTCACCTGACAGCGGCAATCAGCCCCAGCATTTT. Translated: CASSPDSGNQPQHF.

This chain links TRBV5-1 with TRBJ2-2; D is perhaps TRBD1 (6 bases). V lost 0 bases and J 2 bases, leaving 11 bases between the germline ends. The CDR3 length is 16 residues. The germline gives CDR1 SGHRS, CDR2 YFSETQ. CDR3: CASSLGRDINTGELFF. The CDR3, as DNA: TGCGCCAGCAGCTTGGGACGGGACATAAACACCGGGGAGCTGTTTTTT.

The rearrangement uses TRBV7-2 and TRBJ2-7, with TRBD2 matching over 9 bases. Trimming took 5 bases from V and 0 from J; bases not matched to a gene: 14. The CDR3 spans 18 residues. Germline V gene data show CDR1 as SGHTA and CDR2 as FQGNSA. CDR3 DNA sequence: TGTGCCAGCAGCCCAGTCTGGCCTAGCGGGGAAAGCTCCTACGAGCAGTACTTC. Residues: CASSPVWPSGESSYEQYF. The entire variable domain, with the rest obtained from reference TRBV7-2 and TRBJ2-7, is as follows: GAGVSQSPSNKVTEKGKDVELRCDPISGHTALYWYRQSLGQGLEFLIYFQGNSAPDKSGLPSDRFSAERTGGSVSTLTIQRTQQEDSAVYLCASSPVWPSGESSYEQYFGPGTRLTVT.

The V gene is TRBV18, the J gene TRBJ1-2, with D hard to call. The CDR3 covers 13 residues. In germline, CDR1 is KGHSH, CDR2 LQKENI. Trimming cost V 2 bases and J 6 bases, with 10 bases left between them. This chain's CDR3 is CASSPTTQDGYTF. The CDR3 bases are TGTGCCAGCTCACCAACGACCCAGGATGGCTACACCTTC. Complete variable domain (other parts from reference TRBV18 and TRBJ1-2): NAGVMQNPRHLVRRRGQEARLRCSPMKGHSHVYWYRQLPEEGLKFMVYLQKENIIDESGMPKERFSAEFPKEGPSILRIQQVVRGDSAAYFCASSPTTQDGYTFGSGTRLTVV.

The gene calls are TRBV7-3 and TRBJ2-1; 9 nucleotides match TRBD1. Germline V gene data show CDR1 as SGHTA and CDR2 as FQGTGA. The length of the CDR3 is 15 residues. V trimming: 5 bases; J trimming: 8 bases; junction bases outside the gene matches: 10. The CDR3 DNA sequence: TGTGCCAGCAGCATTCGGGACAGGGCGTGGGATGAGCAGTTCTTC. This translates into CASSIRDRAWDEQFF. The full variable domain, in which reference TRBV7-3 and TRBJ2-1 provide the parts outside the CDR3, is GAGVSQTPSNKVTEKGKYVELRCDPISGHTALYWYRQSLGQGPEFLIYFQGTGAADDSGLPNDRFFAVRPEGSVSTLKIQRTERGDSAVYLCASSIRDRAWDEQFFGPGTRLTVL.

The CDR3 sequence: CASSRTGTGANVLTF. The CDR3 DNA reads TGTGCCAGCAGCAGAACAGGGACTGGGGCCAACGTCCTGACTTTC. The chain uses TRBV5-4 and TRBJ2-6; possibly TRBD1 for D (6 bases). Trimming left V 4 bases short and J 2 bases short, with 10 bases between. CDR1 is SGHNT, CDR2 YYREEE, per germline (reference sequence). This CDR3 has 15 residues.

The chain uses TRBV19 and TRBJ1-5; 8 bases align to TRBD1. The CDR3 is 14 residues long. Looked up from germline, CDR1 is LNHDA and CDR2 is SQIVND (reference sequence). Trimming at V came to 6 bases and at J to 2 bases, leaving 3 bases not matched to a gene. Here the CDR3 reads CASRADRGNQPQHF. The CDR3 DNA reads TGTGCCAGTAGGGCGGACAGGGGCAATCAGCCCCAGCATTTT.

The CDR3 loop is CASSLGTGSNYGYTF. CDR3 bases: TGTGCCAGCAGCCTCGGGACAGGGTCTAACTATGGCTACACCTTC. This rearrangement joins TRBV5-5 to TRBJ1-2; 9 bases are shared with TRBD1. CDR3 size: 15 residues. V was clipped by 4 bases and J by 0 bases; unmatched bases: 4. Germline V CDR1 and CDR2: SGHKS, YYEKEE (reference sequence).

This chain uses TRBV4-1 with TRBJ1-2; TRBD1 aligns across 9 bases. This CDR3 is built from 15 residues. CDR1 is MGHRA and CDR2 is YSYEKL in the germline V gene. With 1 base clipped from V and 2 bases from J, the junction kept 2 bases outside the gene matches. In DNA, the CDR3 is TGCGCCAGCAGCCAAGGGGACAGGGAGAACTATGGCTACACCTTC. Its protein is CASSQGDRENYGYTF.

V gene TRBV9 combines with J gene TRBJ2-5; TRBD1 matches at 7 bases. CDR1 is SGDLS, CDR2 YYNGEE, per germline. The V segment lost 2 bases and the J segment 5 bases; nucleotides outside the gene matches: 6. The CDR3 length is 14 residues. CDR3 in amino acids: CASSVQGDVETQYF. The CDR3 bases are TGTGCCAGCAGCGTTCAGGGGGACGTGGAGACCCAGTACTTC.

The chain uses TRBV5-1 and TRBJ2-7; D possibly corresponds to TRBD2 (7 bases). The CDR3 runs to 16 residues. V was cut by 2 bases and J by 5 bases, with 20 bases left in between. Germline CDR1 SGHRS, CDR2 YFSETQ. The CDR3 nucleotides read TGCGCCAGCAGCTTCGCTGGGGGGGGCCGAATCGACGAGCAGTACTTC. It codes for CASSFAGGGRIDEQYF.